These 5 T cell receptor beta chains came from one sample sequenced in a study of response to subunit inactivated influenza vaccine. TCRdb itself ran the RT-PCR reads through MiXCR, one entry per CDR3 protein. This sample has about 190,000 distinct CDR3 sequences, with roughly an eighth found just once. The sequences come from CD8+ T cells sorted from PBMCs, collected 5 to 6 days after vaccination. These receptors were obtained from a man aged 50 or older who received an inactivated influenza vaccine.

The chain recombines TRBV12-3 or TRBV12-4 with TRBJ1-2; D is unclear. This CDR3 has 11 amino acids. Trimming left V 3 bases short and J 7 bases short, with 6 bases between. CDR3 amino acids: CASSFGVGYTF. Written as DNA, the CDR3 is TGTGCCAGCAGTTTCGGCGTTGGCTACACCTTC.

The chain links TRBV4-2 to TRBJ2-7; 8 bases line up with TRBD2. This CDR3 comprises 16 residues. The V and J ends lost 5 bases and 0 bases, in that order; junction bases with no gene match: 9. Germline CDR1 LGHNA, CDR2 YNFKEQ. The CDR3 nucleotides are TGTGCCAGCAGCTCTAAAGCGGGGGACCCCTCCTACGAGCAGTACTTC. Amino acid sequence: CASSSKAGDPSYEQYF.

This clonotype was counted at least ten times. This chain links TRBV4-1 with TRBJ2-1; TRBD1 or TRBD2 may be the D gene (6 bases each). The CDR3 covers 16 residues. Germline CDR1 is MGHRA and CDR2 is YSYEKL. V was pared by 1 base and J by 0 bases, with 10 bases between. The CDR3 bases are TGCGCCAGCAGCCAAGGGAGGGGGAGCTCCTACAATGAGCAGTTCTTC. Its protein product is CASSQGRGSSYNEQFF.

In nucleotides, the CDR3 is TGCAGCGTTGTAGGGGCGACCCATGGAGCTTTCTTT. Encoded protein: CSVVGATHGAFF. The rearrangement links TRBV29-1 to TRBJ1-1, with D perhaps TRBD1 (5 bases). The CDR3 sequence is 12 residues long. Germline V gives CDR1 SQVTM, CDR2 ANQGSEA. V lost 4 bases and J 10 bases, leaving 16 bases between the germline ends.

V gene TRBV7-3 combines with J gene TRBJ2-6; TRBD2 is a possible D gene (7 bases). Germline V gives CDR1 SGHTA, CDR2 FQGTGA. The CDR3 totals 19 residues. Trimming shortened V by 5 bases and J by 0 bases, and 20 bases separated the two germline ends. CDR3: CASSPPGGRLPSGANVLTF. The CDR3, as DNA: TGTGCCAGCAGCCCCCCCGGGGGGCGGCTTCCCTCTGGGGCCAACGTCCTGACTTTC.